Below are 13 T cell receptor delta chains sequenced from a single sample in a study of Vδ1+ human thymocytes. General study results and limits: Thymic TRG and TRD repertoires appeared highly polyclonal, with Gaussian CDR3 length distributions.

Their target antigens are unknown. Sequences come from RNA converted to cDNA by reverse transcription. Multiplex PCR used pooled V-gene forward primers and a constant-region reverse primer to amplify CDR3s. TCRdb ran CATT on the multiplex PCR reads. The table shows approximately 19,000 delta-chain clones, with about 8% occurring only once. The sequenced material came from Vdelta1+ gamma-delta thymocytes from the thymus. Specified subset: FACS-sorted CD3+ TCRalphabeta- TCRVdelta1+ TCRVdelta2- thymocytes. The receptor set was obtained from a child under two years old who had congenital heart surgery.

This rearrangement joins TRDV1 to TRDJ1; D remains ambiguous. Trimming removed 3 bases from V and 1 base from J, with 12 bases in between. The CDR3 spans 15 residues. Germline assignment: CDR1 TSWWSYY and CDR2 QGS. The CDR3 DNA follows: TGTGCTCTTGGGGACAAGATAGGAGTCACCGATAAACTCATCTTT. This encodes CALGDKIGVTDKLIF.

In its sample, this clone is medium-sized. V and J are TRDV2 and TRDJ1; 9 nucleotides line up with TRDD3. Germline-derived CDR1 and CDR2 are GEAIGNYY and EKD. The V segment lost 0 bases and the J segment 0 bases; nucleotides outside the gene matches: 10. The CDR3 runs to 18 residues. The CDR3 loop reads CACDTGRTGGRYTDKLIF. The CDR3, as DNA: TGTGCCTGTGACACCGGAAGAACTGGGGGACGGTACACCGATAAACTCATCTTT.

Only a few counts were recorded for this clone. One end of the junction varies from germline; a read error may be responsible. The sample carries other DNA sequences with the same CDR3. The gene calls are TRDV1 and TRDJ1; 7 positions agree with TRDD3. The CDR3 consists of 21 residues. The germline gives CDR1 TSWWSYY, CDR2 QGS. CDR3 bases: TGTGCTCTTGGGGAAATATCGACCCCTAGAAAGGGATACAGATACACCGATAAACTCATCTTC. It codes for CALGEISTPRKGYRYTDKLIF.

The chain has TRDV2 and TRDJ1, with 10 bases that match TRDD3. The CDR3 is 22 amino acids. Germline assignment: CDR1 GEAIGNYY and CDR2 EKD. V was clipped by 0 bases and J by 0 bases; unmatched bases: 21. The CDR3 loop reads CACDTSLGDIYLGNTNTDKLIF. The CDR3 nucleotides are TGTGCCTGTGACACCTCGCTGGGGGATATCTATTTGGGAAACACGAACACCGATAAACTCATCTTT.

This clone appeared a few times. J is TRDJ1 and V is TRDV1; no clear D gene. This CDR3 region has 16 residues. Germline V gene lookup returns CDR1 TSWWSYY and CDR2 QGS. V dropped 1 base and J dropped 8 bases, with 20 bases sitting between them. CDR3 sequence reads: CALGERSILRLGKLIF. CDR3 nucleotide sequence: TGTGCTCTTGGGGAACGCTCAATTCTACGCTTGGGAAAACTCATCTTT.

J is TRDJ1 and V is TRDV1, with D perhaps matching TRDD2 (5 bases). From germline, CDR1 is TSWWSYY and CDR2 QGS. The V gene lost 4 bases and the J gene lost 0 bases, with 15 bases spanning the gap. The CDR3 has 16 amino acids. Here the CDR3 reads CALGAAFFFNTDKLIF. CDR3 nucleotides: TGTGCTCTTGGGGCCGCCTTCTTCTTTAACACCGATAAACTCATCTTT.

This clone has a handful of counts. The chain combines TRDV1 with TRDJ1, with D unclear. The CDR3 has 21 residues. Trimming removed 0 bases from V and 2 bases from J, with 28 bases in between. CDR1 and CDR2 (germline): TSWWSYY, QGS. The CDR3 sequence: CALGELGGTIRYTTGTDKLIF. The CDR3 DNA reads as TGTGCTCTTGGGGAACTAGGAGGTACGATCCGGTACACGACGGGTACCGATAAACTCATCTTT.

V is TRDV1 and J is TRDJ1, with D perhaps TRDD3 (6 bases). Here the J gene was assigned by germline matching of the DNA, as TCRdb has none. V was pared by 5 bases and J by 4 bases, with 29 bases between. Germline CDR1 reads TSWWSYY; CDR2 reads QGS. The CDR3 loop spans 19 amino acids. CDR3 residues: CALGSFHRTAGDHVDKLIF. The CDR3 DNA reads TGTGCTCTTGGGTCCTTTCACCGTACGGCTGGGGACCACGTCGATAAACTCATCTTT.

This clone turned up a few times. The V call is TRDV1, the J call TRDJ1; 13 bases are a match to TRDD3. The CDR3 runs to 19 residues. From germline, CDR1 is TSWWSYY and CDR2 QGS. The ends lost 5 bases at V and 0 bases at J; junction bases unmatched: 12. The CDR3 sequence is CALGYFFLLGDTYTDKLIF. CDR3 DNA sequence: TGTGCTCTTGGGTACTTCTTCCTACTGGGGGATACGTACACCGATAAACTCATCTTT.

The V and J genes are TRDV1 and TRDJ1, with TRDD3 matching over 8 bases. The CDR3 length is 20 residues. V lost 1 base, J lost 0 bases, and 16 bases stayed unmatched. The germline gives CDR1 TSWWSYY, CDR2 QGS. In DNA, the CDR3 is TGTGCTCTTGGGGAACCGATCCCCTCTATTGTACTGGGGGACACCGATAAACTCATCTTT. As protein: CALGEPIPSIVLGDTDKLIF.

This clone was recorded a few times. This chain connects TRDV1 to TRDJ1, with unresolved D. The CDR3 runs to 11 residues. V was pared by 5 bases and J by 10 bases, with 11 bases between. Germline V gives CDR1 TSWWSYY, CDR2 QGS. CDR3 residues: CALGNGRGLIF. The CDR3 coding sequence is TGTGCTCTTGGGAATGGGCGGGGACTCATCTTT.

By proportion, this clone is medium-sized. This chain links TRDV2 with TRDJ3, with 9 bases fitting TRDD3. The ends lost 3 bases at V and 0 bases at J; junction bases unmatched: 5. Germline V CDR1 and CDR2: GEAIGNYY, EKD. The CDR3 runs to 18 residues. CDR3 DNA sequence: TGTGCCTGTGACGGTACTGGGGGACGCTCCTGGGACACCCGACAGATGTTTTTC. Its protein is CACDGTGGRSWDTRQMFF.

This clone was detected only a few times. A read error may produce the germline difference seen at one junction end. This chain links TRDV1 with TRDJ1; possibly TRDD3 for D (6 bases). The CDR3 extends over 19 amino acids. Germline lookup yields CDR1 TSWWSYY and CDR2 QGS. CDR3 protein: CAPGETLRSCVGGTDKLIF. In DNA, the CDR3 is TGTGCTCCTGGGGAAACCCTCCGTTCCTGTGTTGGGGGCACCGATAAACTCATCTTT.